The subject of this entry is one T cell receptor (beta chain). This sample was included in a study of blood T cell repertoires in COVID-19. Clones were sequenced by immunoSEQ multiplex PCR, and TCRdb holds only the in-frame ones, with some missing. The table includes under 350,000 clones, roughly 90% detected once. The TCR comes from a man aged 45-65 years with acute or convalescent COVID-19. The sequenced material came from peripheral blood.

The DNA for the CDR3 is TGTGCCAGCAGCTTAATGGCTAGCGGGGTCAGCACAGATACGCAGTATTTT. Translation gives CASSLMASGVSTDTQYF. The chain links TRBV7-3 to TRBJ2-3, with 9 bases fitting TRBD2. CDR3 length: 17 residues. Germline V gene sequence: CDR1 SGHTA, CDR2 FQGTGA. V gave up 1 base and J gave up 0 bases; unmatched junction bases: 5. Together with reference TRBV7-3 and TRBJ2-3, the CDR3 gives the full variable domain: GAGVSQTPSNKVTEKGKYVELRCDPISGHTALYWYRQSLGQGPEFLIYFQGTGAADDSGLPNDRFFAVRPEGSVSTLKIQRTERGDSAVYLCASSLMASGVSTDTQYFGPGTRLTVL.